The TCR beta chain described here comes from a study of T cells in Graves' hyperthyroidism and ophthalmopathy. Overall study context: Any treatment followed the collection of peripheral blood at initial diagnosis. General study points: Most expanded thyroid clonotypes above 0.001 recurred in blood. In simple terms, a model built on 13 V-J features told ophthalmopathy apart from stable hyperthyroidism.

RNA transcripts yielded amplified TCR beta CDR3 regions. The TCR CDR3 first-round RT-PCR relied on the HTBI primer set. TCRdb analysed the multiplex PCR reads with MiXCR anew, one entry per CDR3 protein. The sample comprises about 380,000 distinct CDR3 sequences, approximately 12% of which are singletons, and 20% rests with the top ten. The V end lost 2 bases, the J end lost 0 bases, and 14 bases lay between the germline ends. Germline V gene data show CDR1 as KGHSH and CDR2 as LQKENI. This CDR3 is 16 amino acids long. About this clonotype: The antigen remains undetermined.

The V and J genes are TRBV18 and TRBJ2-7; possibly TRBD1 for D (6 bases). The clonotype originates from a man aged 30 to 45 with Graves' hyperthyroidism that later progressed to Graves' ophthalmopathy. The sequenced material came from blood. The CDR3 region has the DNA TGTGCCAGCTCACCATCACCCGGACAGAGCTCCTACGAGCAGTACTTC. Translating it yields CASSPSPGQSSYEQYF.